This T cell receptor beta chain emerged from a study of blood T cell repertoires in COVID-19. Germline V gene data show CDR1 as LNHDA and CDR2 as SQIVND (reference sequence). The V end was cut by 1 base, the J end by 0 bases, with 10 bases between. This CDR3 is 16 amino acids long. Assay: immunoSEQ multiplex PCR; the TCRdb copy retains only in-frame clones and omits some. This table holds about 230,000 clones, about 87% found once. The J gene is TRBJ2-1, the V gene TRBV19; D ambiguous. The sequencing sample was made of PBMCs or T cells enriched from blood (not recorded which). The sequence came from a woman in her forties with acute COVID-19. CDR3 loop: CASSIVVSSSYNEQFF. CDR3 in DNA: TGTGCCAGTAGTATAGTGGTCTCTAGCTCCTACAATGAGCAGTTCTTC.